The 29 T cell receptor beta chains below come from one sample, sequenced in a study of identifying expanded T cells in peripheral blood. Profiled with immunoSEQ multiplex PCR; TCRdb holds only in-frame clones, not every one. The repertoire holds some 75,000 clones, with 85% to 90% as singletons. Sequences were obtained from blood. The receptor source for this set is a person aged 18-70 years in good health.

This clone has a handful of counts. The chain joins TRBV7-2 to TRBJ2-7; 10 bases are a match to TRBD1. Trimming took 4 bases from V and 5 from J; bases not matched to a gene: 2. The CDR3 is made up of 13 amino acids. Germline V gene sequence: CDR1 SGHTA, CDR2 FQGNSA. DNA of the CDR3: TGTGCCAGCAGCTCGGGACAGGGGAACGAGCAGTACTTC. Amino acid sequence: CASSSGQGNEQYF.

The chain links TRBV9 to TRBJ1-1; D not resolved. The CDR3 length is 18 residues. V lost 3 bases to trimming and J lost 6 bases, with 27 bases between them. Germline V gives CDR1 SGDLS, CDR2 YYNGEE. The CDR3, as DNA: TGTGCCAGCAGCGGTAGACCCGGGTTTATAAGTGGGTTAGCTGAAGCTTTCTTT. It specifies CASSGRPGFISGLAEAFF.

The V and J genes are TRBV5-1 and TRBJ2-3; 8 positions agree with TRBD1. The CDR3 consists of 16 residues. The junction had 8 bases not matched to a gene; V was cut back by 3 bases and J by 2 bases. CDR1 and CDR2 from the germline V gene are SGHRS and YFSETQ. CDR3 loop: CASSSNPGGSTDTQYF. The DNA of the CDR3 is TGCGCCAGCAGCTCTAACCCAGGGGGCTCCACAGATACGCAGTATTTT.

This clone was counted once. V and J are TRBV15 and TRBJ2-1; 9 bases are shared with TRBD1. Per the germline V gene, CDR1 is LNHNV and CDR2 is YYDKDF (reference sequence). Trimming cost V 1 base and J 7 bases; bases outside gene matches: 5. The CDR3 extends over 15 amino acids. The CDR3 DNA is TGTGCCACCAGCAGAGGCTTGGGACAGGGTAATGAGCAGTTCTTC. This codes for CATSRGLGQGNEQFF.

The V and J genes are TRBV6-5 and TRBJ1-5; D gene ambiguous. The CDR3 totals 13 residues. Deletions cut 6 bases from V and 2 bases from J, with 8 bases between. Per germline, CDR1 MNHEY and CDR2 SVGAGI. This CDR3 reads CASRPPGNQPQHF. The DNA for the CDR3 is TGTGCCAGCAGGCCTCCGGGCAATCAGCCCCAGCATTTT.

The gene calls are TRBV7-2 and TRBJ1-4; D ambiguous. This CDR3 is 14 amino acids long. With 2 bases removed from V and 0 bases from J, the gap between germline ends came to 4 bases. Germline CDR1 is SGHTA and CDR2 is FQGNSA. The CDR3 DNA reads as TGTGCCAGCAGCTTATCCTCAACTAATGAAAAACTGTTTTTT. It translates to CASSLSSTNEKLFF.

This sequence joins TRBV27 and TRBJ2-1; tentative D call: TRBD1 (6 bases). V was trimmed by 11 bases and J by 1 base, leaving 21 bases between them. Per germline, CDR1 MNHEY and CDR2 SMNVEV (reference sequence). This CDR3 is built from 16 residues. The chain's CDR3 is CAASTALTGSYNEQFF. Here the CDR3 DNA reads TGTGCCGCCAGCACCGCACTCACAGGGTCCTACAATGAGCAGTTCTTC.

The genes are TRBV27 and TRBJ2-3; the match to TRBD2 covers 8 bases. The germline gives CDR1 MNHEY, CDR2 SMNVEV (reference sequence). This CDR3 comprises 17 residues. V lost 0 bases and J lost 0; bases outside the gene matches: 5. CDR3 sequence (DNA): TGTGCCAGCAGTTTATCGCAGCGGGGGCCTAGCACAGATACGCAGTATTTT. This sequence encodes CASSLSQRGPSTDTQYF.

This rearrangement joins TRBV9 to TRBJ2-2; D may be TRBD1 (8 bases). Between the trimmed V and J ends, which lost 3 bases and 3 bases, there was a span of 12 bases. Germline V gene sequence: CDR1 SGDLS, CDR2 YYNGEE. The CDR3 sequence is 15 residues long. DNA for the CDR3: TGTGCCAGCAGCGCACAGGGGGGGGACACCGGGGAGCTGTTTTTT. Its protein product is CASSAQGGDTGELFF.

J is TRBJ2-5 and V is TRBV19; D is perhaps TRBD2 (6 bases). The CDR3 is made up of 15 amino acids. With 5 bases removed from V and 1 base from J, the gap between germline ends came to 14 bases. Germline V gives CDR1 LNHDA, CDR2 SQIVND (reference sequence). The CDR3 protein is CASSSLLAAQETQYF. CDR3 nucleotides: TGTGCCAGTAGTTCCCTTTTAGCGGCCCAAGAGACCCAGTACTTC.

Worth noting for this clone: The junction and the germline gene differ at one end; a read error may be behind it. This rearrangement joins TRBV14 to TRBJ2-4; the D is unclear. The CDR3 spans 13 residues. Germline values: CDR1 SGHDN, CDR2 FVKESK. The CDR3 region has the DNA TGTGCCAGCAGCCAAGTGGCCAGAAACATTCAGTACTTC. Its translation: CASSQVARNIQYF.

This chain joins TRBV7-2 and TRBJ2-7; TRBD2 matches 7 bases. The V and J ends lost 1 base and 0 bases, in that order; junction bases with no gene match: 9. The CDR3 is made up of 17 amino acids. Germline-derived CDR1 and CDR2 are SGHTA and FQGNSA. The CDR3 sequence is CASSLGRREHPSYEQYF. DNA of the CDR3: TGTGCCAGCAGCTTAGGTCGGCGGGAGCACCCCTCCTACGAGCAGTACTTC.

V gene TRBV7-9 combines with J gene TRBJ2-2; perhaps TRBD1 as D (5 bases). The V gene's germline CDR1 is SEHNR and CDR2 FQNEAQ (reference sequence). CDR3 length: 17 residues. Trimming removed 0 bases from V and 4 bases from J, with 15 bases in between. DNA for the CDR3: TGTGCCAGCAGCTTAGCCGGGCTTGGGGCTGGCACCGGGGAGCTGTTTTTT. This translates into CASSLAGLGAGTGELFF.

This rearrangement joins TRBV7-8 to TRBJ2-7; a possible D gene is TRBD1 (6 bases). V lost 1 base, J lost 3 bases, and 16 bases lay in between. Germline values: CDR1 SGHVS, CDR2 FQNEAQ. The length of the CDR3 is 16 residues. CDR3 sequence: CASSLGRQDGVYEQYF. CDR3 bases: TGTGCCAGCAGCTTAGGACGACAGGACGGAGTCTACGAGCAGTACTTC.

The chain is built from TRBV5-4 and TRBJ2-5, with 7 bases identical to TRBD2. The CDR3 is made up of 15 amino acids. Germline CDR1 is SGHNT and CDR2 is YYREEE (reference sequence). J lost 5 bases, V lost 0 bases, and 7 bases had no gene match. The DNA for the CDR3 is TGTGCCAGCAGCTTGGTTTACGGGGGGTATGAGACCCAGTACTTC. It yields the protein CASSLVYGGYETQYF.

The V call is TRBV5-6, the J call TRBJ1-1; 8 bases are a match to TRBD1. The CDR3 length is 12 residues. V gave up 7 bases and J gave up 1 base; unmatched junction bases: 0. Looked up from germline, CDR1 is SGHDT and CDR2 is YYEEEE. CDR3 sequence: CASGTGNTEAFF. The CDR3 bases are TGTGCCAGCGGGACAGGGAACACTGAAGCTTTCTTT. Based on the CDR3 plus reference TRBV5-6 and TRBJ1-1, the full variable domain is DAGVTQSPTHLIKTRGQQVTLRCSPKSGHDTVSWYQQALGQGPQFIFQYYEEEERQRGNFPDRFSGHQFPNYSSELNVNALLLGDSALYLCASGTGNTEAFFGQGTRLTVV.

This clone was found once. V and J are TRBV7-2 and TRBJ1-2; no clear D. CDR1 is SGHTA, CDR2 FQGNSA, per germline. The CDR3 consists of 12 residues. V lost 1 base and J 8 bases, leaving 8 bases between the germline ends. The CDR3 loop is CASSLELWGYTF. CDR3 DNA sequence: TGTGCCAGCAGCTTAGAACTATGGGGCTACACCTTC. The variable domain in full, with the rest retrieved from reference TRBV7-2 and TRBJ1-2, is GAGVSQSPSNKVTEKGKDVELRCDPISGHTALYWYRQSLGQGLEFLIYFQGNSAPDKSGLPSDRFSAERTGGSVSTLTIQRTQQEDSAVYLCASSLELWGYTFGSGTRLTVV.

CDR3 amino acids: CASSDGSGGADTQYF. For the CDR3, the DNA is TGTGCCAGCAGTGACGGGTCGGGGGGAGCAGATACGCAGTATTTT. The V gene is TRBV6-4, the J gene TRBJ2-3, with 7 bases lining up with TRBD2. V lost 2 bases and J lost 4; bases outside the gene matches: 6. CDR3 length: 15 residues. Germline-derived CDR1 and CDR2 are MRHNA and SNTAGT.

V gene TRBV6-5 combines with J gene TRBJ1-2, with D possibly being TRBD1 (5 bases). Germline V gene sequence: CDR1 MNHEY, CDR2 SVGAGI. V lost 2 bases and J 8 bases, leaving 9 bases between the germline ends. CDR3 length: 12 residues. CDR3 protein: CASSYGGFGYTF. The DNA for the CDR3 is TGTGCCAGCAGTTACGGGGGGTTCGGCTACACCTTC.

CDR3 in DNA: TGTGCCAGCAGCTTAGCGGGGGCGAAGGGGACCCAGTACTTC. Translating gives CASSLAGAKGTQYF. The chain is built from TRBV7-8 and TRBJ2-5; possibly TRBD1 for D (6 bases). The CDR3 has 14 amino acids. Germline V gene sequence: CDR1 SGHVS, CDR2 FQNEAQ. Trimming cost V 0 bases and J 7 bases, with 12 bases left between them.

This clone was observed a single time. The V gene is TRBV9, the J gene TRBJ2-2; D gene uncertain. The germline gives CDR1 SGDLS, CDR2 YYNGEE. The CDR3 has 13 residues. Trimming took 4 bases from V and 8 from J, leaving 12 bases between them. The CDR3 protein is CASSSPVAGELFF. CDR3 DNA: TGTGCCAGCAGCTCCCCCGTGGCGGGGGAGCTGTTTTTT. The whole variable domain, remainder taken from reference TRBV9 and TRBJ2-2, is DSGVTQTPKHLITATGQRVTLRCSPRSGDLSVYWYQQSLDQGLQFLIQYYNGEERAKGNILERFSAQQFPDLHSELNLSSLELGDSALYFCASSSPVAGELFFGEGSRLTVL.

The chain employs TRBV29-1 and TRBJ2-7; the match to TRBD2 covers 10 bases. The CDR3 spans 16 residues. The J segment lost 2 bases and the V segment lost 6 bases, leaving 13 bases of the junction unmatched. The germline CDR1 and CDR2 sequences are SQVTM and ANQGSEA. DNA of the CDR3: TGCAGCGTAGGCGGTACAGGGACTAGCGAGACCTACGAGCAGTACTTC. Protein: CSVGGTGTSETYEQYF.

The V call is TRBV10-3, the J call TRBJ1-1; TRBD1 aligns across 9 bases. CDR1 ENHRY and CDR2 SYGVKD come from the germline V gene. Trimming removed 10 bases from V and 4 bases from J; junction bases left unmatched: 13. The length of the CDR3 is 15 residues. DNA for the CDR3: TGTGCCACCCAGGGACAGGGAGGGGGGGGCACTGAAGCTTTCTTT. It specifies CATQGQGGGGTEAFF.

The chain uses TRBV12-5 and TRBJ2-3; 7 nucleotides line up with TRBD2. V dropped 7 bases and J dropped 8; count of bases not matched to a gene: 9. The CDR3 has 13 amino acids. Germline V gene sequence: CDR1 LGHNT, CDR2 FRNRAP. The CDR3 coding sequence is TGTGCTAGTGCCAAGGACGGGGAGGGTACGCAGTATTTT. Encoded protein: CASAKDGEGTQYF. The full variable domain, in which reference TRBV12-5 and TRBJ2-3 provide the parts outside the CDR3, is DARVTQTPRHKVTEMGQEVTMRCQPILGHNTVFWYRQTMMQGLELLAYFRNRAPLDDSGMPKDRFSAEMPDATLATLKIQPSEPRDSAVYFCASAKDGEGTQYFGPGTRLTVL.

The gene calls are TRBV6-6 and TRBJ1-2; D perhaps matches TRBD1 (5 bases). Trimming left V 11 bases short and J 3 bases short, with 13 bases between. Germline V lookup: CDR1 MNHNY, CDR2 SVGAGI (reference sequence). The CDR3 length is 12 residues. The CDR3 spells CAAGHPDYGYTF. CDR3 nucleotides: TGTGCCGCAGGACACCCTGACTATGGCTACACCTTC.

The V and J genes are TRBV19 and TRBJ1-5; a weak D match, TRBD1 (5 bases). The V and J ends lost 7 bases and 0 bases respectively, with 10 bases between them. This CDR3 is built from 14 residues. Germline CDR1 reads LNHDA; CDR2 reads SQIVND (reference sequence). Here the CDR3 reads CASKGTYSNQPQHF. CDR3 coding DNA: TGTGCCAGTAAAGGGACCTATAGCAATCAGCCCCAGCATTTT.

The chain employs TRBV5-6 and TRBJ1-5, with TRBD1 matching 9 bases. Germline lookup yields CDR1 SGHDT and CDR2 YYEEEE. The CDR3 spans 17 residues. The ends lost 4 bases at V and 7 bases at J; junction bases unmatched: 15. The CDR3 region has the DNA TGTGCCAGCAGCAGGACAGGGGAAGGGGCCAATGGGCAGCCCCAGCATTTT. It is translated as CASSRTGEGANGQPQHF.

The rearrangement joins TRBV20-1 to TRBJ1-1; no definite D call. The CDR3 sequence is 10 residues long. With 6 bases removed from V and 8 bases from J, the gap between germline ends came to 10 bases. CDR1 is DFQATT and CDR2 is SNEGSKA in the germline V gene (reference sequence). CDR3 DNA sequence: TGCAGTGCCAAGGGTGGGGAAGCTTTCTTT. It is translated as CSAKGGEAFF.

The gene calls are TRBV7-2 and TRBJ1-1; D is perhaps TRBD1 (5 bases). Trimming took off 5 bases at V and 0 bases at J, with 13 bases between the two ends. The CDR3 sequence is 15 residues long. Germline V gives CDR1 SGHTA, CDR2 FQGNSA. CDR3 sequence reads: CASSLSGYMNTEAFF. DNA of the CDR3: TGTGCCAGCAGCCTCTCAGGGTACATGAACACTGAAGCTTTCTTT.